The 25 T cell receptor beta chains presented below share a single source sample, sequenced in a study of blood T cell repertoires in COVID-19. Sequencing used immunoSEQ multiplex PCR; TCRdb keeps in-frame clones, though not all of them. The sample includes nearly 200,000 clones, about 89% of them seen just once. Source material: PBMCs or T cells enriched from blood (not recorded which). The source is a woman under 30 who had recovered from COVID-19.

This clone was counted between two and nine times. This chain links TRBV5-1 with TRBJ1-2; possible D gene TRBD1, 6 bases. V lost 4 bases and J lost 4, with 17 bases in between. CDR1 and CDR2 from the germline V gene are SGHRS and YFSETQ. The CDR3 is 15 amino acids. DNA of the CDR3: TGCGCCAGCAGCCCCTCAGGGGAGATAGGCTATGGCTACACCTTC. Translating gives CASSPSGEIGYGYTF.

This chain links TRBV7-9 with TRBJ1-1; maybe TRBD1 (5 bases). CDR1 is SEHNR, CDR2 FQNEAQ, per germline (reference sequence). V lost 5 bases, J lost 5 bases, and 15 bases lay in between. The CDR3 loop spans 14 amino acids. The CDR3 here is CASSPREGRTEAFF. Written as DNA, the CDR3 is TGTGCCAGCAGCCCCCGGGAGGGGCGAACTGAAGCTTTCTTT. The full variable domain, rest sourced from reference TRBV7-9 and TRBJ1-1, is DTGVSQNPRHKITKRGQNVTFRCDPISEHNRLYWYRQTLGQGPEFLTYFQNEAQLEKSRLLSDRFSAERPKGSFSTLEIQRTEQGDSAMYLCASSPREGRTEAFFGQGTRLTVV.

The gene calls are TRBV9 and TRBJ1-2; D is unresolved. V shed 3 bases and J shed 6 bases, with 6 bases lying between them. CDR1 and CDR2 from the germline V gene are SGDLS and YYNGEE. The CDR3 spans 11 residues. CDR3: CASSGHDGYTF. The CDR3 nucleotides read TGTGCCAGCAGCGGGCACGATGGCTACACCTTC. Complete variable domain (other parts from reference TRBV9 and TRBJ1-2): DSGVTQTPKHLITATGQRVTLRCSPRSGDLSVYWYQQSLDQGLQFLIQYYNGEERAKGNILERFSAQQFPDLHSELNLSSLELGDSALYFCASSGHDGYTFGSGTRLTVV.

The chain carries TRBV29-1 and TRBJ2-7; perhaps TRBD1 as D (7 bases). There are 17 residues in the CDR3. Germline lookup yields CDR1 SQVTM and CDR2 ANQGSEA. Trimming cost V 0 bases and J 3 bases, with 21 bases left between them. In DNA form, the CDR3 reads TGCAGCGTTGAAGATTTGAGGAGGGACAGTCATATCTACGAGCAGTACTTC. This encodes CSVEDLRRDSHIYEQYF.

The rearrangement joins TRBV19 to TRBJ1-5; possible D gene TRBD1, 5 bases. Trimming removed 7 bases from V and 2 bases from J, with 15 bases in between. CDR1 and CDR2 (germline): LNHDA, SQIVND (reference sequence). The CDR3 extends over 15 amino acids. CDR3 nucleotides: TGTGCCAGTATCCCGAGGCAGGGTCGCAATCAGCCCCAGCATTTT. As protein: CASIPRQGRNQPQHF.

V and J are TRBV5-1 and TRBJ1-4; 11 bases fit TRBD1. Trimming took 4 bases from V and 8 from J; bases not matched to a gene: 4. The germline V gene encodes CDR1 SGHRS and CDR2 YFSETQ. The CDR3 consists of 14 residues. The CDR3 DNA reads as TGCGCCAGCAGCCTGGACAGGGGGCGAGAAAAACTGTTTTTT. This sequence encodes CASSLDRGREKLFF. The full variable domain, completed using reference TRBV5-1 and TRBJ1-4, is KAGVTQTPRYLIKTRGQQVTLSCSPISGHRSVSWYQQTPGQGLQFLFEYFSETQRNKGNFPGRFSGRQFSNSRSEMNVSTLELGDSALYLCASSLDRGREKLFFGSGTQLSVL.

V is TRBV7-2 and J is TRBJ2-7; D possibly corresponds to TRBD2 (6 bases). Germline V lookup: CDR1 SGHTA, CDR2 FQGNSA. The V end lost 3 bases, the J end lost 7 bases, and 16 bases lay between the germline ends. The CDR3 runs to 14 residues. CDR3 bases: TGTGCCAGCAGCTTGGGGCCAGGGAGCGGGGAGCAGTACTTC. Encoded protein: CASSLGPGSGEQYF.

The chain couples TRBV6-6 to TRBJ1-2; TRBD1 matches at 10 bases. After removal of 4 bases from V and 6 bases from J, the junction contained 11 bases not matched to a gene. The CDR3 runs to 16 residues. The germline gives CDR1 MNHNY, CDR2 SVGAGI (reference sequence). CDR3 DNA: TGTGCCAGCAGTTCTATCACCGGGACAGGGGCGCATGGCTACACCTTC. It translates to CASSSITGTGAHGYTF.

The V gene is TRBV5-1, the J gene TRBJ2-5; D is unclear. Germline V CDR1 and CDR2: SGHRS, YFSETQ. The ends were cut back, 1 base at V and 3 bases at J, with 7 bases in the middle. The CDR3 is 13 amino acids. DNA for the CDR3: TGCGCCAGCAGCTTGATGACAAAAGAGACCCAGTACTTC. Residues: CASSLMTKETQYF.

The V call is TRBV5-1, the J call TRBJ2-7, with TRBD1 identical over 10 bases. V lost 3 bases, J lost 6 bases, and 9 bases stayed unmatched. This CDR3 is built from 15 residues. Germline values: CDR1 SGHRS, CDR2 YFSETQ. As DNA, the CDR3 is TGCGCCAGCAGCTCAGCGGGACAGGGGATGGGCGAGCAGTACTTC. It encodes CASSSAGQGMGEQYF.

The chain carries TRBV5-1 and TRBJ2-7; 8 bases match TRBD2. The CDR3 extends over 15 amino acids. V trimming: 2 bases; J trimming: 0 bases; junction bases outside the gene matches: 4. The germline gives CDR1 SGHRS, CDR2 YFSETQ. CDR3 sequence: CASSLRGGYSYEQYF. As DNA, the CDR3 is TGCGCCAGCAGCTTACGGGGGGGTTACTCCTACGAGCAGTACTTC. Full variable domain (remainder filled in from reference TRBV5-1 and TRBJ2-7): KAGVTQTPRYLIKTRGQQVTLSCSPISGHRSVSWYQQTPGQGLQFLFEYFSETQRNKGNFPGRFSGRQFSNSRSEMNVSTLELGDSALYLCASSLRGGYSYEQYFGPGTRLTVT.

This sequence joins TRBV4-1 and TRBJ1-4; tentative D call: TRBD1 (5 bases). Germline lookup yields CDR1 MGHRA and CDR2 YSYEKL. V was shortened by 5 bases and J by 1 base, with 11 bases between the two germline ends. The CDR3 sequence is 15 residues long. In DNA form, the CDR3 reads TGCGCCAGCAGCTCACGACAGTTAACTAATGAAAAACTGTTTTTT. The encoded protein is CASSSRQLTNEKLFF.

The rearrangement uses TRBV24-1 and TRBJ2-1; 12 nucleotides agree with TRBD2. The CDR3 extends over 17 amino acids. The ends lost 4 bases at V and 8 bases at J; junction bases unmatched: 11. Germline CDR1 KGHDR, CDR2 SFDVKD. The CDR3 DNA reads TGTGCCACCAGTGACACGTCCGAGACTAGCGGGGGCGATGAGCAGTTCTTC. This translates into CATSDTSETSGGDEQFF.

This chain uses TRBV7-8 with TRBJ2-5; D gene unclear. Germline V gene lookup returns CDR1 SGHVS and CDR2 FQNEAQ. The CDR3 totals 14 residues. Trimming pared 3 bases from V and 13 bases from J, leaving 21 bases between. Here the CDR3 reads CASSFNRLSQSGYF. DNA for the CDR3: TGTGCCAGCAGCTTTAATCGACTGTCCCAATCCGGGTACTTC.

The rearrangement links TRBV19 to TRBJ1-1; TRBD1 aligns across 7 bases. Losses at the gene ends were 2 bases for V and 1 base for J; bases not matched to a gene: 4. The CDR3 runs 15 residues. Germline lookup yields CDR1 LNHDA and CDR2 SQIVND (reference sequence). In nucleotides, the CDR3 is TGTGCCAGTAGTATAATGGGACAGAAGAACACTGAAGCTTTCTTT. Protein: CASSIMGQKNTEAFF.

The chain combines TRBV10-3 with TRBJ1-1; D not certain. Germline V lookup: CDR1 ENHRY, CDR2 SYGVKD. Trimming shortened V by 8 bases and J by 1 base, and 5 bases separated the two germline ends. The CDR3 has 11 residues. The CDR3 reads CAISGNTEAFF. As DNA, the CDR3 is TGTGCCATCTCAGGGAACACTGAAGCTTTCTTT.

This clone has a handful of counts. The CDR3 DNA is TGCGCCAGCAGCTTGCAAGGATTCGGGGGTAACTATGGCTACACCTTC. It codes for CASSLQGFGGNYGYTF. The chain is built from TRBV5-1 and TRBJ1-2; TRBD1 might be the D (5 bases). CDR1 is SGHRS and CDR2 is YFSETQ in the germline V gene. V lost 1 base to trimming and J lost 1 base, with 14 bases between them. The length of the CDR3 is 16 residues.

The chain couples TRBV11-2 to TRBJ2-4; 8 nucleotides agree with TRBD1. Germline trimming cut 0 bases from V and 9 bases from J; bases unmatched to any gene: 7. Per germline, CDR1 SGHAT and CDR2 FQNNGV. The CDR3 has 15 amino acids. CDR3 in DNA: TGTGCCAGCAGCTTAGACCGGACAGGGCTCGGCATTCAGTACTTC. Encoded protein: CASSLDRTGLGIQYF.

The chain joins TRBV7-9 to TRBJ1-1, with a possible D match to TRBD1 (6 bases). Trimming pared 4 bases from V and 4 bases from J, leaving 10 bases between. CDR1 and CDR2 (germline): SEHNR, FQNEAQ (reference sequence). The CDR3 totals 13 residues. Here the CDR3 DNA reads TGTGCCAGCAGCTCCGGGACAAGCACTGAAGCTTTCTTT. Residues: CASSSGTSTEAFF.

The CDR3 protein is CASSEGTAFNEKLFF. The DNA of the CDR3 is TGTGCCAGCAGTGAGGGGACAGCATTTAATGAAAAACTGTTTTTT. The chain is built from TRBV2 and TRBJ1-4; the match to TRBD1 covers 7 bases. V was pared by 3 bases and J by 4 bases, with 5 bases of the junction left unmatched. This CDR3 has 15 residues. Germline-derived CDR1 and CDR2 are SNHLY and FYNNEI.

Here the CDR3 DNA reads TGTGCCAGCAGTTACTCGACTACTAACTATGGCTACACCTTC. It encodes CASSYSTTNYGYTF. The V gene is TRBV6-2 or TRBV6-3, the J gene TRBJ1-2, with D uncertain. Looked up from germline, CDR1 is MNHEY and CDR2 is SVGEGT. The V gene lost 0 bases and the J gene lost 0 bases, with 5 bases spanning the gap. The CDR3 consists of 14 residues.

This chain joins TRBV14 and TRBJ1-1, with a tentative D call TRBD1 (6 bases). CDR1 is SGHDN and CDR2 is FVKESK in the germline V gene. This CDR3 has 17 amino acids. Trimming left V 3 bases short and J 0 bases short, with 17 bases between. The DNA for the CDR3 is TGTGCCAGCAGCCAGGAAGACAGGTGGTATATGAACACTGAAGCTTTCTTT. Its protein product is CASSQEDRWYMNTEAFF. The variable domain in full, completed from reference TRBV14 and TRBJ1-1, reads EAGVTQFPSHSVIEKGQTVTLRCDPISGHDNLYWYRRVMGKEIKFLLHFVKESKQDESGMPNNRFLAERTGGTYSTLKVQPAELEDSGVYFCASSQEDRWYMNTEAFFGQGTRLTVV.

The chain recombines TRBV29-1 with TRBJ2-5; D perhaps matches TRBD1 (6 bases). CDR3 length equals 13 residues. Germline CDR1 SQVTM, CDR2 ANQGSEA. The V and J ends lost 5 bases and 1 base respectively, with 11 bases between them. DNA of the CDR3: TGCAGCGTTCAAGGACAGCCCCAAGAGACCCAGTACTTC. It specifies CSVQGQPQETQYF.

J is TRBJ1-2 and V is TRBV6-5; TRBD1 is a possible D gene (5 bases). The ends were cut back, 2 bases at V and 4 bases at J, with 11 bases in the middle. Germline V gene lookup returns CDR1 MNHEY and CDR2 SVGAGI. The CDR3 has 14 residues. The CDR3 nucleotides are TGTGCCAGCAGTTACGGAAGGGGCTTCTATGGCTACACCTTC. Translation: CASSYGRGFYGYTF.

The chain is built from TRBV29-1 and TRBJ2-7; possibly TRBD1 for D (5 bases). The germline CDR1 and CDR2 sequences are SQVTM and ANQGSEA. V gave up 0 bases and J gave up 7 bases, with 13 bases separating them. The CDR3 consists of 13 residues. CDR3 nucleotide sequence: TGCAGCGTTGAAGATCCCCTCAGGGATGAGCAGTACTTC. Its protein product is CSVEDPLRDEQYF.